These 6 T cell receptor beta chains originate from one sample sequenced in a study of OX40 agonist ivuxolimab in advanced cancers. The protocol was immunoSEQ multiplex PCR, while the TCRdb copy is restricted to in-frame clones and leaves out a portion. The sample includes approximately 86,000 clones, roughly 90% seen only once; the top ten take under 0.35%. Sequenced here: CD4+ or CD8+ T cells sorted from blood, sampled in a trial of the OX40 agonist ivuxolimab. The receptors here all came from an adult with an advanced solid tumor such as melanoma, head and neck, liver or kidney cancer.

This chain links TRBV18 with TRBJ2-1; no definite D call. Germline V lookup: CDR1 KGHSH, CDR2 LQKENI. The CDR3 loop spans 11 amino acids. V was trimmed by 5 bases and J by 6 bases, leaving 5 bases between them. CDR3 nucleotides: TGTGCCAGCTCAAAGGGCAATGAGCAGTTCTTC. Translating gives CASSKGNEQFF.

J is TRBJ2-5 and V is TRBV19; 13 nucleotides line up with TRBD2. The J call may be mistaken, given a closer DNA end match to TRBJ2-7. The CDR3 runs 16 residues. Germline CDR1 reads LNHDA; CDR2 reads SQIVND (reference sequence). CDR3 region: CASSQGLAGTTGEQYF. CDR3 sequence (DNA): TGTGCCAGTAGTCAGGGACTAGCGGGGACGACGGGCGAGCAGTACTTC.

V gene TRBV10-1 combines with J gene TRBJ1-5; D is ambiguous. V was trimmed by 7 bases and J by 11 bases, leaving 6 bases between them. The CDR3 runs 9 residues. Germline CDR1 and CDR2: WNHNN and SYGVQD (reference sequence). CDR3 DNA: TGCGCCAGCATAGGGTCCCAGCATTTT. It specifies CASIGSQHF.

V is TRBV30 and J is TRBJ2-3, with D possibly being TRBD2 (5 bases). CDR3 size: 14 residues. Germline V gene lookup returns CDR1 GTSNPN and CDR2 SVGIG (reference sequence). The V end lost 5 bases, the J end lost 9 bases, and 21 bases lay between the germline ends. This chain's CDR3 is CAWASSGARGTQYF. The CDR3 DNA follows: TGTGCCTGGGCCTCCAGCGGCGCACGTGGGACGCAGTATTTT.

V and J are TRBV9 and TRBJ2-1; D not resolved. This CDR3 has 17 residues. Germline lookup yields CDR1 SGDLS and CDR2 YYNGEE. Trimming cost V 4 bases and J 0 bases, with 17 bases left between them. The CDR3 sequence: CASSSTSSLASYNEQFF. CDR3 DNA: TGTGCCAGCAGCTCCACCTCCAGTCTCGCCTCCTACAATGAGCAGTTCTTC. Filled out from reference TRBV9 and TRBJ2-1, the complete variable domain reads DSGVTQTPKHLITATGQRVTLRCSPRSGDLSVYWYQQSLDQGLQFLIQYYNGEERAKGNILERFSAQQFPDLHSELNLSSLELGDSALYFCASSSTSSLASYNEQFFGPGTRLTVL.

This clone was detected once. The chain is built from TRBV7-9 and TRBJ1-4; no definite D call. Germline CDR1 and CDR2: SEHNR and FQNEAQ (reference sequence). This CDR3 has 15 amino acids. V was pared by 0 bases and J by 5 bases, with 10 bases between. This CDR3 reads CASSLAGQQNEKLFF. The CDR3 DNA reads TGTGCCAGCAGCTTAGCGGGCCAGCAAAATGAAAAACTGTTTTTT. The complete variable domain, with remaining parts taken from reference TRBV7-9 and TRBJ1-4, reads DTGVSQNPRHKITKRGQNVTFRCDPISEHNRLYWYRQTLGQGPEFLTYFQNEAQLEKSRLLSDRFSAERPKGSFSTLEIQRTEQGDSAMYLCASSLAGQQNEKLFFGSGTQLSVL.